These T cell receptor beta chains were read from a single sample in a study of chemoradiotherapy in HPV16-positive cancers. The repertoire was sequenced with immunoSEQ multiplex PCR; TCRdb's copy has only in-frame clones and lacks some. The sample carries 11,000 or so clones, over 70% recorded once. This material was collected from a patient who underwent chemoradiotherapy. Every receptor here comes from a human donor with HPV-associated anogenital cancer. CDR3s include the opening cysteine and the closing phenylalanine or tryptophan. The D gene is left open where the match is weak. A row's size may be missing; if present it is once, few, many or a size class.

d_call	v_call	j_call	clone_size	cdr3_nt	cdr3_aa
NA	TRBV11-2	TRBJ2-7	few	TGTGCCAGCAGCTTAGCCTACGAGCAGTACTTC	CASSLAYEQYF
TRBD2	TRBV10-3	TRBJ2-5	NA	TGTGCCATCAGTCCCCGTGGGCGGGAGGAACAAGAGACCCAGTACTTC	CAISPRGREEQETQYF
NA	TRBV2	TRBJ2-3	NA	TGTGCCAGCAGTGCAGACACCCATACGCAGTATTTT	CASSADTHTQYF
NA	TRBV4-3	TRBJ2-1	NA	TGCGCCAGCAGCCGGGGCCGGGGTTTTCCCTACAATGAGCAGTTCTTC	CASSRGRGFPYNEQFF
NA	TRBV4-3	TRBJ2-3	NA	TGCGCCAGCAGCCGTTCCCGACAGAACACAGATACGCAGTATTTT	CASSRSRQNTDTQYF
TRBD1	TRBV18	TRBJ2-3	NA	TGTGCCAGCTCACCACGGGACAGCCACACAGATACGCAGTATTTT	CASSPRDSHTDTQYF
NA	TRBV7-3	TRBJ2-2	NA	TGTGCCAGCAGCCCAAGGTGGACAGTAAACACCGGGGAGCTGTTTTTT	CASSPRWTVNTGELFF
TRBD2	TRBV28	TRBJ2-2	NA	TGTGCCAGCAGTTTATCCGGCGGGAGTTCCGCCGGGGAGCTGTTTTTT	CASSLSGGSSAGELFF
TRBD1	TRBV6-4	TRBJ2-2	few	TGTGCCAGCAGTGACTCGACAGGGGGCGGGGAGCTGTTTTTT	CASSDSTGGGELFF
NA	TRBV7-9	TRBJ1-5	once	TGTGCCAGCAGCTTAGGGGGGGGCAATCAGCCCCAGCATTTT	CASSLGGGNQPQHF
NA	TRBV29-1	TRBJ2-5	NA	TGCAGCGTTGTCCAGCAAGTCGAGACCCAGTACTTC	CSVVQQVETQYF
NA	TRBV4-3	TRBJ2-7	medium-sized	TGCGCCAGCAGCCAAGATAGGGGATACGAGCAGTACTTC	CASSQDRGYEQYF
TRBD1	TRBV5-5	TRBJ1-4	NA	TGTGCCAGCAGCCAACAAGGACAGGGGGCATTTGAAAAACTGTTTTTT	CASSQQGQGAFEKLFF
TRBD1	TRBV5-1	TRBJ1-1	NA	TGCGCCAGCAGCTTGGGTTGGGGACAGGGGGCCGGTTCTGAAGCTTTCTTT	CASSLGWGQGAGSEAFF
TRBD1	TRBV5-1	TRBJ2-5	NA	TGCGCCAGCAGCGGGGGGGACAGGGGGTCGGAGACCCAGTACTTC	CASSGGDRGSETQYF
NA	TRBV29-1	TRBJ2-1	NA	TGCAGCGTTTTTGCGGATACCTACAATGAGCAGTTCTTC	CSVFADTYNEQFF
TRBD1	TRBV6-6	TRBJ1-1	NA	TGTGCCAGCAGGACGGACAGGGACACTGAAGCTTTCTTT	CASRTDRDTEAFF
NA	TRBV18	TRBJ2-7	few	TGTGCCAGCTCACCACCGGAACGGGGTACCGAGCAGTACTTC	CASSPPERGTEQYF
NA	TRBV7-3	TRBJ2-1	NA	TGTGCCAGCAGCCCCACCGGGGGCAGCGGGATTGCCAATGAGCAGTTCTTC	CASSPTGGSGIANEQFF
TRBD1	TRBV27	TRBJ1-2	NA	TGTGCCAGCAGTTTAATCCCCCTACAGGGGCCTTCTAACTATGGCTACACCTTC	CASSLIPLQGPSNYGYTF
NA	TRBV9	TRBJ2-7	NA	TGTGCCAGCAGCGTAGGTTCAGGGCCCTACGAGCAGTACTTC	CASSVGSGPYEQYF
NA	TRBV5-1	TRBJ2-2	NA	TGCGCCAGCAGCTTGTCGGACACCGGGGAGCTGTTTTTT	CASSLSDTGELFF
TRBD1	TRBV18	TRBJ2-2	NA	TGTGCCAGCTCAGCTCCGGGACAGGGGTACACCGGGGAGCTGTTTTTT	CASSAPGQGYTGELFF
TRBD2	TRBV2	TRBJ2-3	NA	TGTGCCAGCAGAAAGCCGGGACTAGCAGATACGCAGTATTTT	CASRKPGLADTQYF
NA	TRBV5-8	TRBJ2-1	NA	TGTGCCAGCAGGACCGGAATGGCTACCTACAATGAGCAGTTCTTC	CASRTGMATYNEQFF
TRBD1	TRBV5-3	TRBJ1-5	NA	TGTGCCAGAAGCTTGGGAGGTGGGGGACAGAACAATCAGCCCCAGCATTTT	CARSLGGGGQNNQPQHF
NA	TRBV6-5	TRBJ1-2	NA	TGTGCCAGCACCTTTCGGGGTTTAGGTGGCTACACCTTC	CASTFRGLGGYTF
TRBD1	TRBV4-3	TRBJ1-1	few	TGCGCCAGCAGCCGAGACCCAGGGGGAACTGAAGCTTTCTTT	CASSRDPGGTEAFF